This TCR beta chain was captured in a study of shared T cell receptors in the human thymus. Only in-frame clones appear in the TCRdb table, and some are missing; sequencing was by immunoSEQ multiplex PCR. The sample lists 540,000 or so clones; approximately 80% were seen once. With V trimmed by 8 bases and J by 0 bases, 9 bases remained unmatched. The CDR3 has 18 residues. The germline V gene encodes CDR1 MNHEY and CDR2 SMNVEV (reference sequence). These data also formed part of another study, on human thymus T cells. That paper notes: It was healthy Finnish infants having corrective surgery for congenital heart defects who were the donors. In corrective heart surgery, resections were taken, and these provided the thymus tissue. Within thymic and blood repertoires, V and J gene usage appeared to be biased.

This sequence originates from a boy under two years old with a congenital heart defect. The material sequenced was thymocytes. The chain combines TRBV27 with TRBJ2-3, with TRBD2 matching 15 bases. CDR3 protein: CASQTGTSGRNSTDTQYF. The CDR3 DNA reads as TGTGCCAGCCAGACCGGGACTAGCGGGAGGAATAGCACAGATACGCAGTATTTT.